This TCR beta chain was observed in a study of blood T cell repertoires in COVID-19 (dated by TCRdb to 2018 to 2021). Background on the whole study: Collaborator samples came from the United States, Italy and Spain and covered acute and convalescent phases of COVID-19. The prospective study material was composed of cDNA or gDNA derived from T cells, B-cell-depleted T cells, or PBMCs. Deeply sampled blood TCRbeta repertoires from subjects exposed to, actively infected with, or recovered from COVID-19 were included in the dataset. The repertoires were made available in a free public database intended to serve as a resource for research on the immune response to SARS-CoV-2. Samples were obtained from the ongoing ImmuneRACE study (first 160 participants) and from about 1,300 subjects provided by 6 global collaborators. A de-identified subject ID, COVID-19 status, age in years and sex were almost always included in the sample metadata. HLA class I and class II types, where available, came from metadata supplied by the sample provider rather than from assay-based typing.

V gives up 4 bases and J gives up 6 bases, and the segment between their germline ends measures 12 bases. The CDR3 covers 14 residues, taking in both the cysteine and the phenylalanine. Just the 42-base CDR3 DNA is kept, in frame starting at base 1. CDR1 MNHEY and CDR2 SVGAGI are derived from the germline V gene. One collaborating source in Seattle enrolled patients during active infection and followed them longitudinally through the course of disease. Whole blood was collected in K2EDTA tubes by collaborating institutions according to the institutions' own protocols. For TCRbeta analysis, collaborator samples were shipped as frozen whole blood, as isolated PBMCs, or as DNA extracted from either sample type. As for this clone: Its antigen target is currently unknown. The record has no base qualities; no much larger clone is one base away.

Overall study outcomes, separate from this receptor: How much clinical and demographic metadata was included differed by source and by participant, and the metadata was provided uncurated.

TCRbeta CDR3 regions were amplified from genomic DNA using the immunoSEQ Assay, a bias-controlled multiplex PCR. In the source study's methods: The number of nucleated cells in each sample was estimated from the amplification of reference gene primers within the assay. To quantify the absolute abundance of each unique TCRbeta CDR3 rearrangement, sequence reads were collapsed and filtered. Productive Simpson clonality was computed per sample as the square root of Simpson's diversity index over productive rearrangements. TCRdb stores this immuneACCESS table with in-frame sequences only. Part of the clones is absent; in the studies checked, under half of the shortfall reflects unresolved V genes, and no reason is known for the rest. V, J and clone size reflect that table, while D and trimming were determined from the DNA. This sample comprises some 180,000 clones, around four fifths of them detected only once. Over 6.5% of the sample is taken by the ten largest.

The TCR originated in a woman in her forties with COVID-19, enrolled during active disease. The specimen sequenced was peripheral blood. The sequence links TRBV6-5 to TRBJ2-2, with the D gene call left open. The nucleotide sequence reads TGTGCCAGCAGTTCCGACCGACTGCCCGGGGAGCTGTTTTTT. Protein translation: CASSSDRLPGELFF.